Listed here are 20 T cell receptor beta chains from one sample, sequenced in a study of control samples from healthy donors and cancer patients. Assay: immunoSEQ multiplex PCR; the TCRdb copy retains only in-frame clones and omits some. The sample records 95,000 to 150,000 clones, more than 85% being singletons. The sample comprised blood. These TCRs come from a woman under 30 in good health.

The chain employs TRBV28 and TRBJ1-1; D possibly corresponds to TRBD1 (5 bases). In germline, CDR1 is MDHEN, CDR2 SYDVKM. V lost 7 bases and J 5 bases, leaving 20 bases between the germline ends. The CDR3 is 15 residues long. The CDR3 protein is CASTPGGVRGTEAFF. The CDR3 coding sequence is TGTGCCAGCACCCCTGGGGGGGTCCGTGGGACTGAAGCTTTCTTT.

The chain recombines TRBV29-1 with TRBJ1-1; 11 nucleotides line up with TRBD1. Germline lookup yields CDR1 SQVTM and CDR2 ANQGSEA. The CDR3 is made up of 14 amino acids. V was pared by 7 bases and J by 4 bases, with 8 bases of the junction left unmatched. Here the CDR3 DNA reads TGCAGCGCCGGGACAGGGGGAGCGTCCACTGAAGCTTTCTTT. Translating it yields CSAGTGGASTEAFF.

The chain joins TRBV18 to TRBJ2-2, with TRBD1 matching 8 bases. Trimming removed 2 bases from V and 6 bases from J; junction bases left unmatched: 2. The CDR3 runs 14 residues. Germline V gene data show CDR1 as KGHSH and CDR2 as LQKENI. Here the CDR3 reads CASSPSGGSGELFF. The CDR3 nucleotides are TGTGCCAGCTCACCATCAGGGGGCTCCGGGGAGCTGTTTTTT.

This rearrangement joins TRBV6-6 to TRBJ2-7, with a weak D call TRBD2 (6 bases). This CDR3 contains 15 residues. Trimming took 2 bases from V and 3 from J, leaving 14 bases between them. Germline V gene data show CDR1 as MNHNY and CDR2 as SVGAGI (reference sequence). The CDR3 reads CASSYRAGLHYEQYF. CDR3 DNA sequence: TGTGCCAGCAGTTACAGGGCGGGACTCCACTACGAGCAGTACTTC.

The CDR3 loop is CASSSQWDRGRQYF. The CDR3 DNA is TGTGCCAGCAGCTCCCAATGGGACAGGGGACGGCAGTACTTC. The chain carries TRBV7-9 and TRBJ2-7; 10 bases line up with TRBD1. In germline, CDR1 is SEHNR, CDR2 FQNEAQ (reference sequence). After removal of 4 bases from V and 9 bases from J, the junction contained 9 bases not matched to a gene. The CDR3 is made up of 14 amino acids.

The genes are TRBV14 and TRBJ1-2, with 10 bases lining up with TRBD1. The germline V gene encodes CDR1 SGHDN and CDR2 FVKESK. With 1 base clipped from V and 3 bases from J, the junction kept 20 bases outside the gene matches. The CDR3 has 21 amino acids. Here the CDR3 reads CASSQVLGNRTGGFRDYGYTF. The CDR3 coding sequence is TGTGCCAGCAGCCAAGTTTTAGGAAATCGGACAGGGGGTTTTCGGGACTATGGCTACACCTTC.

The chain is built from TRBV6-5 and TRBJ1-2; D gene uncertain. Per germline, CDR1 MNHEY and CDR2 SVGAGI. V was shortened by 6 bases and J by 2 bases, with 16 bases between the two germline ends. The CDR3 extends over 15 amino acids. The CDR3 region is CASSSGLGHNYGYTF. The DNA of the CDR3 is TGTGCCAGCAGCTCGGGTCTCGGGCACAACTATGGCTACACCTTC.

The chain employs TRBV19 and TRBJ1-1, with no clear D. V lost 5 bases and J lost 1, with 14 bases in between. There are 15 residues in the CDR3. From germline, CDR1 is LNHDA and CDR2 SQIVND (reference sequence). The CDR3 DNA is TGTGCCAGTAGTTGGGCAGCGGGAGGGAACACTGAAGCTTTCTTT. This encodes CASSWAAGGNTEAFF.

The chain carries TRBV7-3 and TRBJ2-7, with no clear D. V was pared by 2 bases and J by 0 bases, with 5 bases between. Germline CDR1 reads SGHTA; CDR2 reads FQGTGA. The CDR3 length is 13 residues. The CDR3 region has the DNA TGTGCCAGCAGCTTAGGACCCTCCTACGAGCAGTACTTC. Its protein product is CASSLGPSYEQYF.

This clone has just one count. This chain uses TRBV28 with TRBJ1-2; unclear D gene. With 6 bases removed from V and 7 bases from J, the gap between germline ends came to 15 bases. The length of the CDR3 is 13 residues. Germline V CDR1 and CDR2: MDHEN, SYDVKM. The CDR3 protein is CASRIPMTSGYTF. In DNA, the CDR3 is TGTGCCAGCAGAATACCAATGACCTCTGGCTACACCTTC.

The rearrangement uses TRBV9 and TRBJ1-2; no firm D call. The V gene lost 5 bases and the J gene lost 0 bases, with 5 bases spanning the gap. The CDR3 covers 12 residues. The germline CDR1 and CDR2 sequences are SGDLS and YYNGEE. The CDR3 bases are TGTGCCAGCAGGCAGTCTAACTATGGCTACACCTTC. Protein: CASRQSNYGYTF.

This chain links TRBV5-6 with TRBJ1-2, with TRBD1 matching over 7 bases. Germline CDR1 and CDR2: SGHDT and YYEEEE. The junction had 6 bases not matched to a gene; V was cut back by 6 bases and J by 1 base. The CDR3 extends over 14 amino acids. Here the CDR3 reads CASIPQGFNYGYTF. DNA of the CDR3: TGTGCCAGCATCCCACAGGGGTTTAACTATGGCTACACCTTC.

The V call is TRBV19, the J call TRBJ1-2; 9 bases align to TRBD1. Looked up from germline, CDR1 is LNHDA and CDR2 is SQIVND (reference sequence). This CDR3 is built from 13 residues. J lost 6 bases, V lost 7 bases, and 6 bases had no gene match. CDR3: CASTTGGSHGYTF. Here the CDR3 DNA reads TGTGCCAGTACGACAGGGGGTTCTCATGGCTACACCTTC. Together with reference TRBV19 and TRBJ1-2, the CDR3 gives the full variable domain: DGGITQSPKYLFRKEGQNVTLSCEQNLNHDAMYWYRQDPGQGLRLIYYSQIVNDFQKGDIAEGYSVSREKKESFPLTVTSAQKNPTAFYLCASTTGGSHGYTFGSGTRLTVV.

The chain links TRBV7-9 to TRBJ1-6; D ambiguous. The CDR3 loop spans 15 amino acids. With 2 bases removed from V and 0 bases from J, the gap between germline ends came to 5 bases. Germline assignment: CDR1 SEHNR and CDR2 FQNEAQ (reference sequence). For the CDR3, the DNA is TGTGCCAGCAGCTTATACGACTCCTATAATTCACCCCTCCACTTT. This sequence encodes CASSLYDSYNSPLHF.

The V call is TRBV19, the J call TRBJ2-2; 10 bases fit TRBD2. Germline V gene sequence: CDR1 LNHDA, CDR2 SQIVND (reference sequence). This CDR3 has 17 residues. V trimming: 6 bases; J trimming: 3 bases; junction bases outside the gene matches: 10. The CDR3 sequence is CASRRGLALSYTGELFF. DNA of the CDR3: TGTGCCAGTAGGAGGGGACTAGCGCTCTCATACACCGGGGAGCTGTTTTTT.

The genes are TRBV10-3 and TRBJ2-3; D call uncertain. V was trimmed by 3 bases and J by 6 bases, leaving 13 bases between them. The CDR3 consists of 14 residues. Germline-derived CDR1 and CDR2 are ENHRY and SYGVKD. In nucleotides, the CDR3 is TGTGCCATCAGTGAATCGGGCCCCGGGGATACGCAGTATTTT. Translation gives CAISESGPGDTQYF.

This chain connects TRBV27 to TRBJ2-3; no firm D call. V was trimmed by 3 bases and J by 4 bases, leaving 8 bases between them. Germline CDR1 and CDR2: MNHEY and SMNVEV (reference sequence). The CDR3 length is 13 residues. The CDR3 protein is CASSLGEADTQYF. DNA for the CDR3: TGTGCCAGCAGTTTGGGTGAGGCAGATACGCAGTATTTT.

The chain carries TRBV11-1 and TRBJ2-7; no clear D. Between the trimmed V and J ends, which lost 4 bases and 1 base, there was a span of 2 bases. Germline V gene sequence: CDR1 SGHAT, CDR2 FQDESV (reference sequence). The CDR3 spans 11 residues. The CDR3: CASSSSYEQYF. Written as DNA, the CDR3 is TGTGCCAGCAGCTCGTCCTACGAGCAGTACTTC.

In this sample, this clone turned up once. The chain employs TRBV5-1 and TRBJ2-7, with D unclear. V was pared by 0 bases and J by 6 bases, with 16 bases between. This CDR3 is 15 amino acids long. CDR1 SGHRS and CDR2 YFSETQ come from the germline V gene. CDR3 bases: TGCGCCAGCAGCTTGGTATATGATTCAGCCTCCGAGCAGTACTTC. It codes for CASSLVYDSASEQYF.

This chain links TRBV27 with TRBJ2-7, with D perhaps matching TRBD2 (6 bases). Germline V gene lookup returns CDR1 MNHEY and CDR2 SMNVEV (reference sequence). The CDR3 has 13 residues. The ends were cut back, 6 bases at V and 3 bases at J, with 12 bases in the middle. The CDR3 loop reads CASRLGGDYEQYF. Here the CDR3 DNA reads TGTGCCAGCAGGCTAGGAGGGGACTACGAGCAGTACTTC.